The present entry profiles one T cell receptor beta chain with its context. The template was RNA from unsorted bulk tissue. This non-tumor lung sample came from over 3 cm beyond the tumor edge. TCRbeta libraries were built with three rounds of nested PCR, modified from ARM-PCR. TCRdb re-called the multiplex PCR reads through MiXCR, storing one row per CDR3 protein. Here the sample spans tens of thousands of distinct CDR3 sequences, 61% being singletons. The CDR3 sequence is 14 residues long. Trimming shortened V by 7 bases and J by 0 bases, and 10 bases separated the two germline ends. Germline V lookup: CDR1 SGHAT, CDR2 FQDESV (reference sequence). These data belong to a study of tumor and adjacent non-tumor tissue in lung cancer. Study-wide background: Histology: under 15 adenocarcinoma, a couple of squamous cell carcinoma, 1 small cell lung cancer. Aged about 30 to 76 years, patients included roughly 10 men and 4 or 5 women with stage I to III disease.

This TCR came from a man aged 65 to 79 with non-small cell lung cancer. Sequences were obtained from distant non-tumor lung tissue. V and J are TRBV11-1 and TRBJ1-3; D is unclear. Here the CDR3 DNA reads TGTGCCAGCACTTCTCGTGACTCTGGAAACACCATATATTTT. Protein: CASTSRDSGNTIYF. The variable domain in full, with the rest retrieved from reference TRBV11-1 and TRBJ1-3, is EAEVAQSPRYKITEKSQAVAFWCDPISGHATLYWYRQILGQGPELLVQFQDESVVDDSQLPKDRFSAERLKGVDSTLKIQPAELGDSAMYLCASTSRDSGNTIYFGEGSWLTVV.